This paragraph covers one T cell receptor (beta chain) sequence. This sample is part of a study of shared clonotypes between healthy human individuals. Repertoires were generated with immunoSEQ multiplex PCR, while TCRdb's copy carries only in-frame clones and drops some. The data hold 1.4 million or so clones, with approximately 98.5% observed a single time. Germline V CDR1 and CDR2: LNHDA, SQIVND (reference sequence). This CDR3 contains 14 residues. Trimming removed 4 bases from V and 5 bases from J, with 11 bases in between. V usage is TRBV19 and J usage is TRBJ1-4; D gene unclear. The TCR was taken from a young man in good health. The sequenced sample was naive CD4+ T cells sorted from blood. Subset indicated: CD45RA+ positively selected. This chain's CDR3 is CASSTRQWNEKLFF. The DNA for the CDR3 is TGTGCCAGTAGTACCCGTCAATGGAATGAAAAACTGTTTTTT.